This TCR beta chain was found in a study of molecular identifiers for immune sequencing clone quantification. The overall study: In replicates, RNA from about 20,000 or 100,000 naive CD8 cells was split five ways, four sequenced. Study results and caveats: Sharing of a barcode by identical TCR molecules could cause highly expanded clone sizes to be underestimated.

V lost 5 bases and J lost 11, with 6 bases in between. The germline V gene has CDR1 KGHDR and CDR2 SFDVKD. This CDR3 is 11 amino acids long. For this clonotype: Its specificity is not known. Given a much more abundant clone one base away, this may be a read error.

Sorting recovered naive CD8 T cells on a CD8+CD4-CCR7+CD45RA+ profile. TCRdb analysed the PCR reads with MiXCR anew, one entry per CDR3 protein. The table records 88,000 or so distinct CDR3 sequences, 21% of them present only once. The source is a human donor in good health. Some libraries in this study had Jurkat cell RNA spiked in. The sample was naive CD8+ T cells from blood, with Jurkat cell RNA spiked in. Subset here: FACS-sorted CD8+CD4-CCR7+CD45RA+ naive T cells. V usage is TRBV24-1 and J usage is TRBJ1-6, with D unclear. This chain's CDR3 is CATSANPPLHF. The CDR3 DNA reads TGTGCCACCAGTGCGAATCCACCCCTCCACTTT.